This T cell receptor (beta chain) was recovered during a study of blood T cells in healthy people across ages. It was with a sample-barcoded 5' primer and a J-beta primer mix that a second PCR of roughly 7 to 12 cycles was run. TCRdb fed the 5' RACE reads into MiXCR, producing one record per CDR3 protein. Among approximately 600,000 distinct CDR3 sequences listed, about 54% were seen once. With regard to this clonotype: The antigen is not known.

Study-wide findings and caveats: Significant beta diversity loss was already apparent by age roughly 40, declining roughly linearly. As naive T cell percentage varied, TCR beta diversity correlated strongly with it.

RNA extraction gave at least 5.5 micrograms of total RNA per sample. Material: blood. The TCR comes from a man in his sixties in good health.

The CDR3 is CSARDPSGGDTQYF. DNA of the CDR3: TGCAGTGCTAGAGATCCTAGCGGGGGGGATACGCAGTATTTT. V usage is TRBV20-1 and J usage is TRBJ2-3; 11 bases are a match to TRBD2. In germline, CDR1 is DFQATT, CDR2 SNEGSKA (reference sequence). The CDR3 is 14 residues long. The junction had 2 bases not matched to a gene; V was cut back by 0 bases and J by 6 bases.